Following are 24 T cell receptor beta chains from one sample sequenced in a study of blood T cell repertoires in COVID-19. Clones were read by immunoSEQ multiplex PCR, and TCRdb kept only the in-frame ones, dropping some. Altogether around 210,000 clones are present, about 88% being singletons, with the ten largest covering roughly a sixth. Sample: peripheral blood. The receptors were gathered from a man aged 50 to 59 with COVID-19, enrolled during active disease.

The CDR3: CASSFGQGDGYTF. The CDR3 DNA sequence: TGCGCCAGCAGCTTCGGACAGGGAGATGGCTACACCTTC. This chain links TRBV5-1 with TRBJ1-2, with 8 bases lining up with TRBD1. J gave up 6 bases and V 2 bases, and 3 bases lay outside the gene matches. From germline, CDR1 is SGHRS and CDR2 YFSETQ. CDR3 length: 13 residues.

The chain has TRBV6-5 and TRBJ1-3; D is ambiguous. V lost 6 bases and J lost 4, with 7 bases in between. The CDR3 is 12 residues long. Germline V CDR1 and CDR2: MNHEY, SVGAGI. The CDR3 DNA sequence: TGTGCCAGCAGCGAGAGGGGAAACACCATATATTTT. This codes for CASSERGNTIYF.

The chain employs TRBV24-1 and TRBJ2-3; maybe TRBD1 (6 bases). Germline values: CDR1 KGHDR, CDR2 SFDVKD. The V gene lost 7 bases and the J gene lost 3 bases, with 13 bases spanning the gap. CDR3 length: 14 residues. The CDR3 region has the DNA TGTGCCACCAGGGGGGCCGGCAGGACAGATACGCAGTATTTT. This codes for CATRGAGRTDTQYF.

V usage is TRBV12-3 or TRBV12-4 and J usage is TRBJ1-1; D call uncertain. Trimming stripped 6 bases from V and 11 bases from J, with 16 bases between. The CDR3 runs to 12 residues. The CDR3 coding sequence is TGTGCCAGCAGCATAGACCAGAGCGGTGCTTTCTTT. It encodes CASSIDQSGAFF.

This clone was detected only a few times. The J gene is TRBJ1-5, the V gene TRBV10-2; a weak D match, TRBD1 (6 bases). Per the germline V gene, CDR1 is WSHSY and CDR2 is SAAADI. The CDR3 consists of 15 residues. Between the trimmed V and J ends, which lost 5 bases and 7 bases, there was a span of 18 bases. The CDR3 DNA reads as TGCGCCAGCAGTAGGGACACAGGGACCACACAGCCCCAGCATTTT. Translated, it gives CASSRDTGTTQPQHF.

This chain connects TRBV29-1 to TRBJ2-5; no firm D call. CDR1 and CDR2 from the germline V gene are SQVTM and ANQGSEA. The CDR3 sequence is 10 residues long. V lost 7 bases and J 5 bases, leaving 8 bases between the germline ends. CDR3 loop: CSASGETQYF. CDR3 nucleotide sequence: TGCAGCGCGTCGGGTGAGACCCAGTACTTC.

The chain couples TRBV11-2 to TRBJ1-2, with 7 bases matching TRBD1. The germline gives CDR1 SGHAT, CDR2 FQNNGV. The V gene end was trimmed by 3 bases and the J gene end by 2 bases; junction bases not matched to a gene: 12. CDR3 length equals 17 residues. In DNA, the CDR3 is TGTGCCAGCAGCTTTAACCGGGACAGCTTAGGGAACTATGGCTACACCTTC. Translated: CASSFNRDSLGNYGYTF.

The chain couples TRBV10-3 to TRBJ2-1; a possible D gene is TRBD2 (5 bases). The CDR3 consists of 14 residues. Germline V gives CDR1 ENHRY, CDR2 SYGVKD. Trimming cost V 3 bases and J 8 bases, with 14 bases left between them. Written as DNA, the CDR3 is TGTGCCATCAGTGACCTAACTAGTCAAGATGAGCAGTTCTTC. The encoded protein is CAISDLTSQDEQFF.

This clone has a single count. CDR3 loop: CASSYPTGAADTQYF. DNA of the CDR3: TGTGCCAGCAGCTACCCGACAGGGGCCGCAGATACGCAGTATTTT. This sequence joins TRBV7-9 and TRBJ2-3; 8 bases agree with TRBD1. Trimming took 4 bases from V and 4 from J; bases not matched to a gene: 7. This CDR3 comprises 15 residues. The germline CDR1 and CDR2 sequences are SEHNR and FQNEAQ (reference sequence). Supplemented by reference TRBV7-9 and TRBJ2-3, the full variable domain reads DTGVSQNPRHKITKRGQNVTFRCDPISEHNRLYWYRQTLGQGPEFLTYFQNEAQLEKSRLLSDRFSAERPKGSFSTLEIQRTEQGDSAMYLCASSYPTGAADTQYFGPGTRLTVL.

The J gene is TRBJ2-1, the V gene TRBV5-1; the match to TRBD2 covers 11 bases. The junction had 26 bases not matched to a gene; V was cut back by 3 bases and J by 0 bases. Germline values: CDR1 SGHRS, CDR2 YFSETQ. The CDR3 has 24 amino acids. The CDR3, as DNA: TGCGCCAGCAGCTGGCCCCGTCCGGACGGGAGGTCTAGCGGGGGGTACCGCTCCTACAATGAGCAGTTCTTC. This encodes CASSWPRPDGRSSGGYRSYNEQFF.

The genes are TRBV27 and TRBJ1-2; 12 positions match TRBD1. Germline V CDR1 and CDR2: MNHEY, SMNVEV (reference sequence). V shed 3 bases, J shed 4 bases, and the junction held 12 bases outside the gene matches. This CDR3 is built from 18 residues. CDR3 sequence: CASSLKWGQGARRYGYTF. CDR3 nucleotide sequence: TGTGCCAGCAGTTTGAAATGGGGACAGGGGGCGCGTCGCTATGGCTACACCTTC.

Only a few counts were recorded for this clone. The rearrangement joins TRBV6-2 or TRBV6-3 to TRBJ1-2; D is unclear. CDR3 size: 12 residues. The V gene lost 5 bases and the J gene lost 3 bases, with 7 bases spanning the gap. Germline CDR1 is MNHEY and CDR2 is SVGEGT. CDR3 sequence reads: CASSRPDYGYTF. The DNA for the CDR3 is TGTGCCAGCAGTCGCCCAGACTATGGCTACACCTTC.

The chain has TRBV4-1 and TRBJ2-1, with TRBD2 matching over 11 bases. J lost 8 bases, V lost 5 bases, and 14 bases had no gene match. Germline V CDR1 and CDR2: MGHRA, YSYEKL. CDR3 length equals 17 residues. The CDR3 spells CASSFGPGTSGFHEQFF. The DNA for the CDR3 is TGCGCCAGCAGCTTTGGCCCCGGGACTAGCGGCTTCCATGAGCAGTTCTTC.

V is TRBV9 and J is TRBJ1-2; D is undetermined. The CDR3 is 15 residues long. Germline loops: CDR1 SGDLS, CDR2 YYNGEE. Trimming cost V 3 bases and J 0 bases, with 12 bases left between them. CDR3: CASSASFSSNYGYTF. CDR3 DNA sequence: TGTGCCAGCAGCGCCTCGTTTTCCTCTAACTATGGCTACACCTTC. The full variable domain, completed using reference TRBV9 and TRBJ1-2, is DSGVTQTPKHLITATGQRVTLRCSPRSGDLSVYWYQQSLDQGLQFLIQYYNGEERAKGNILERFSAQQFPDLHSELNLSSLELGDSALYFCASSASFSSNYGYTFGSGTRLTVV.

DNA of the CDR3: TGTGCCACCAGCAAAGGACAGGGGTTTTTTAATAGCAATCAGCCCCAGCATTTT. Translated: CATSKGQGFFNSNQPQHF. This chain links TRBV15 with TRBJ1-5; 9 nucleotides align to TRBD1. Germline V gene data show CDR1 as LNHNV and CDR2 as YYDKDF (reference sequence). The ends lost 4 bases at V and 0 bases at J; junction bases unmatched: 10. This CDR3 is built from 18 residues.

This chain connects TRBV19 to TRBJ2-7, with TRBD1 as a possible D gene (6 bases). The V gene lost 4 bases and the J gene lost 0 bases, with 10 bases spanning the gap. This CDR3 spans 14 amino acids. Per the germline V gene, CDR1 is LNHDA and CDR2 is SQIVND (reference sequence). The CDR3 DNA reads TGTGCCAGTAGTAGACACAGGGCCTCCTACGAGCAGTACTTC. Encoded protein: CASSRHRASYEQYF.

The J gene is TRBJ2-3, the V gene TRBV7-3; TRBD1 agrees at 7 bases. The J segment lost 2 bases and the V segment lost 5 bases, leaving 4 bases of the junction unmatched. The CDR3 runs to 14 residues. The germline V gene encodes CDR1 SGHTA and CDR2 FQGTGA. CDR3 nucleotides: TGTGCCAGCAGCCTCGGACAGGACACAGATACGCAGTATTTT. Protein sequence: CASSLGQDTDTQYF.

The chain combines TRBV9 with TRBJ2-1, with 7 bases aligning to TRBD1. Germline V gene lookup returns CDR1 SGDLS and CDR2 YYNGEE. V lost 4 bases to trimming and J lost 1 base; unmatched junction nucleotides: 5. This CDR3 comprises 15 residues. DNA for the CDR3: TGTGCCAGCAGCCCTCAGACAGGGTCCTACAATGAGCAGTTCTTC. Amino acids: CASSPQTGSYNEQFF.

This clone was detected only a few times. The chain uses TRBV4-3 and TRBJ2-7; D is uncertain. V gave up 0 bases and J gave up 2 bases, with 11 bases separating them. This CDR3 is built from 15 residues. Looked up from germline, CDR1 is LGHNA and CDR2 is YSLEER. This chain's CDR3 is CASSQDRGKTYEQYF. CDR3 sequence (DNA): TGCGCCAGCAGCCAAGATCGAGGCAAGACCTACGAGCAGTACTTC.

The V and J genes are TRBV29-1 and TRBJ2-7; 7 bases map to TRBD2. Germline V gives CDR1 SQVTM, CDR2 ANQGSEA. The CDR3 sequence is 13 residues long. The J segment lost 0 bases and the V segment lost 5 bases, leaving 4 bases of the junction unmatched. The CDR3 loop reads CSVTSDSSYEQYF. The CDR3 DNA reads TGCAGCGTTACTAGCGATAGCTCCTACGAGCAGTACTTC.

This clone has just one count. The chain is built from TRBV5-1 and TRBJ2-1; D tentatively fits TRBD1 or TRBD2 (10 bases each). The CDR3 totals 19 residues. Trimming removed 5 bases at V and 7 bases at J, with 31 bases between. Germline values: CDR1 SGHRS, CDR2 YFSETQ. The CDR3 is CASRRDRGLAGDRMNEQFF. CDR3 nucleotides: TGCGCCAGCAGACGGGACAGGGGTCTAGCGGGGGACCGGATGAATGAGCAGTTCTTC. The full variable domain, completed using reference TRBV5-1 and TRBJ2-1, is KAGVTQTPRYLIKTRGQQVTLSCSPISGHRSVSWYQQTPGQGLQFLFEYFSETQRNKGNFPGRFSGRQFSNSRSEMNVSTLELGDSALYLCASRRDRGLAGDRMNEQFFGPGTRLTVL.

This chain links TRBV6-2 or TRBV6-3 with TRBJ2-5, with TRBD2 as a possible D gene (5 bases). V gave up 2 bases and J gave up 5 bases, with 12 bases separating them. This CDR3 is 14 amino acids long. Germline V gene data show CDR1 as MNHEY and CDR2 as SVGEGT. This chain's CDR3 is CASSYGRGRETQYF. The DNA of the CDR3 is TGTGCCAGCAGTTACGGACGGGGTAGGGAGACCCAGTACTTC.

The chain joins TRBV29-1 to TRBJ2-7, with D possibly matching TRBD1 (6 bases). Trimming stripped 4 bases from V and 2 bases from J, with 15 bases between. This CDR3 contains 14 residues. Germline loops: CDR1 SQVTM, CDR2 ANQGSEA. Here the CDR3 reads CSVGWTAHAYEQYF. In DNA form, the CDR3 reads TGCAGCGTTGGATGGACAGCTCACGCCTACGAGCAGTACTTC.

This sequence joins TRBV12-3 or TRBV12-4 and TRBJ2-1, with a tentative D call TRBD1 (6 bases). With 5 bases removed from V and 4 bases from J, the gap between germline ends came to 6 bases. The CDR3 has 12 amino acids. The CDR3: CASSRGYNEQFF. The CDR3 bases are TGTGCCAGCAGTAGGGGGTACAATGAGCAGTTCTTC.